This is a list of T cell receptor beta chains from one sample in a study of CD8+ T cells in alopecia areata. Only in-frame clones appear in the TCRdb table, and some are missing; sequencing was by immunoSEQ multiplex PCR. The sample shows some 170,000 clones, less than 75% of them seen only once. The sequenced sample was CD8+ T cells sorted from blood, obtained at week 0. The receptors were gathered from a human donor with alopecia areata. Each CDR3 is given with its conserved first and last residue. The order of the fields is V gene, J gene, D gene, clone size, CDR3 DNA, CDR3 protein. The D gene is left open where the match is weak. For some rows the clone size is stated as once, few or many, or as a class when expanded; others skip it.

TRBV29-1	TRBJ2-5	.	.	TGCAGCGTTGAAGGGGGCGAGACCCAGTACTTC	CSVEGGETQYF
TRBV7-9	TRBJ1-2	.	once	TGTGCCAGCAGCTTCGCCGCGAGGGAGGAAGGCTACACCTTC	CASSFAAREEGYTF
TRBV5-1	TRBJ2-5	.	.	TGCGCCAGCAGCTTACGAGAGACCCAGTACTTC	CASSLRETQYF
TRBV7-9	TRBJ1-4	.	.	TGTGCCAGCAGCCGGGCGGGGGAAAAACTGTTTTTT	CASSRAGEKLFF
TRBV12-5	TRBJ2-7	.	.	TGTGCTAGTTCCCTCGCCAGCTACGAGCAGTACTTC	CASSLASYEQYF
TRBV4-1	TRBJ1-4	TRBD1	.	TGCGCCAGCAGCCAAACAGGGGCGAAAAAACTGTTTTTT	CASSQTGAKKLFF
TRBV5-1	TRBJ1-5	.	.	TGCGCCAGCAGCTTGGGCGGTTATAGCAATCAGCCCCAGCATTTT	CASSLGGYSNQPQHF
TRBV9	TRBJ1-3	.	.	TGTGCCAGCAGCCCACAGGGAAGCTCTGGAAACACCATATATTTT	CASSPQGSSGNTIYF
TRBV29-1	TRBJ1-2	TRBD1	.	TGCAGCGTTGGACAGGGTCGGGCTAACTATGGCTACACCTTC	CSVGQGRANYGYTF
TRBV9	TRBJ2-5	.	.	TGTGCCAGCAGCCCAGCAGGTACCGACCGACCTGCGGATCAAGAGACCCAGTACTTC	CASSPAGTDRPADQETQYF
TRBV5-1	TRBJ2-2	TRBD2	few	TGCGCCAGCAGCCACCCGTCTAGCGGACACACCGGGGAGCTGTTTTTT	CASSHPSSGHTGELFF
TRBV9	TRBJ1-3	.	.	TGTGCCAGCCGCGGGACGGACTCTGGAAACACCATATATTTT	CASRGTDSGNTIYF
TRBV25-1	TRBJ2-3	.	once	TGTGCCAGCTGGGGTCCGTCCGGCACAGATACGCAGTATTTT	CASWGPSGTDTQYF
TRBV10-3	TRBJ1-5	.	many	TGTGCCATCAGTGAGTGGCATTTT	CAISEWHF
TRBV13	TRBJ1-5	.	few	TGTGCCAGCAGCCCCGGACGGAGAGGGCAGCCCCAGCATTTT	CASSPGRRGQPQHF
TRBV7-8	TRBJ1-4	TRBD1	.	TGTGCCAGCAGCCCCCGAGGGGGCGGAGGAAAACTGTTTTTT	CASSPRGGGGKLFF
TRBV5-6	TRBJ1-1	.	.	TGTGCCAGCAGCTTGGCCAGGTTGGCTGAAGCTTTCTTT	CASSLARLAEAFF
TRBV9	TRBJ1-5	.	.	TGTGCCAGCAGCGTAGGTTGGGGGCCGAATCAGCCCCAGCATTTT	CASSVGWGPNQPQHF
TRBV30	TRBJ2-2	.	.	TGTGCCTGTGAAACCGGGGAGCTGTTTTTT	CACETGELFF
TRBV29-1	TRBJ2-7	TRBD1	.	TGCAGCGTTGAGGGGACAGGGTACGAGCAGTACTTC	CSVEGTGYEQYF
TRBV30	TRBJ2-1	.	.	TGTGCCTGGCGGCCTAGCCGCGAGCAGTTCTTC	CAWRPSREQFF
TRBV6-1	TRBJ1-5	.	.	TGTGCCAGCAGTGGAACAGGGCCCTGGGGCAATCAGCCCCAGCATTTT	CASSGTGPWGNQPQHF
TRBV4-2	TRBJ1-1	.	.	TGTGCCAGCAGCCAAGCAGGGAACACTGAAGCTTTCTTT	CASSQAGNTEAFF
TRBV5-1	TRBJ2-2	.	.	TGCGCCAGCACTACAAACGATAACACCGGGGAGCTGTTTTTT	CASTTNDNTGELFF
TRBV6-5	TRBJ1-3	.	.	TGTGCCAGCAGTTACTCGGGGCACGGAAACACCATATATTTT	CASSYSGHGNTIYF
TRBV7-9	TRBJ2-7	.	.	TGTGCCAGCAGCTTATTCAGGGAAACCTACGAGCAGTACTTC	CASSLFRETYEQYF
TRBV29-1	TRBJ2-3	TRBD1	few	TGCAGCGTCGCTGGGACAGGGAGTCCAGATACGCAGTATTTT	CSVAGTGSPDTQYF
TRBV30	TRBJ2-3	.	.	TGTGCCTGGAGTGTGGGGCCCGACAGGACAGATACGCAGTATTTT	CAWSVGPDRTDTQYF
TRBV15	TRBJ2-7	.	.	TGTGCCACCAGCACCAAAGGTGGGGGGCGCGACGAGCAGTACTTC	CATSTKGGGRDEQYF
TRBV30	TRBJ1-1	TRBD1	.	TGTGCCTGGGGGACAGGGGAGGAAGCTTTCTTT	CAWGTGEEAFF
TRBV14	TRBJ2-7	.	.	TGTGCCAGCAGCCAAGGGGTAGTCTGGTACTTC	CASSQGVVWYF
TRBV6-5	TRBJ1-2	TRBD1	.	TGTGCCAGCAGTAGGGGACAGAACTATGGCTACACCTTC	CASSRGQNYGYTF
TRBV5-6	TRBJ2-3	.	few	TGTGCCAGCAAAAATACGCAGTATTTT	CASKNTQYF
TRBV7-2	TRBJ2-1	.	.	TGTGCCAGCAGCTTAGTGGGATTATACAATGAGCAGTTCTTC	CASSLVGLYNEQFF
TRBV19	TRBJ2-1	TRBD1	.	TGTGCCAGTAGTATGGGGACAGACTACAATGAGCAGTTCTTC	CASSMGTDYNEQFF
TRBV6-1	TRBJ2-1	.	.	TGTGCCAGCAGTTGGGGTTGGGTGGGGCAGTTCTTC	CASSWGWVGQFF
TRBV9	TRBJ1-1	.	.	TGTGCCAGCGGAGGTACTGAAGCTTTCTTT	CASGGTEAFF
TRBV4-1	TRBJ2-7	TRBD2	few	TGCGCCAGCAGCCCCGGGGGGGCAGGCGAGCAGTACTTC	CASSPGGAGEQYF
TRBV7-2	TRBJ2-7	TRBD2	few	TGTGCCAGCAGCTCCGTTACTAGCGGGGGTTACGAGCAGTACTTC	CASSSVTSGGYEQYF
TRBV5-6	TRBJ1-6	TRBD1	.	TGTGCCAGCAGCTGGAAGACAGGGCAGTATAATTCACCCCTCCACTTT	CASSWKTGQYNSPLHF
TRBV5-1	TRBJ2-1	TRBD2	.	TGCGCCAGCAGCTCAGCGGGGGGGCCTGAGCAGTTCTTC	CASSSAGGPEQFF
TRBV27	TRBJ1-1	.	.	TGTGCCAGCAGTTTTGGACAGCTGAACACTGAAGCTTTCTTT	CASSFGQLNTEAFF
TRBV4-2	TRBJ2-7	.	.	TGTGCCAGCAGCCAAGATCCACTAGCCTACGAGCAGTACTTC	CASSQDPLAYEQYF
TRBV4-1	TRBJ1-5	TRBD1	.	TGCGCCAGCAGCCAAGGGAAGACAGGGACCTTTTCTGTCCAGCATTTT	CASSQGKTGTFSVQHF
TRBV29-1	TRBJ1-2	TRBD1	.	TGCAGCGTTGATCGGACAGGGTTAGCTAACTATGGCTACACCTTC	CSVDRTGLANYGYTF
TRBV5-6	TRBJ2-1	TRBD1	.	TGTGCCAGCAGCTATCCTACAGGGGGCAAGAGCTCCTACAATGAGCAGTTCTTC	CASSYPTGGKSSYNEQFF
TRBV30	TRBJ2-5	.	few	TGTGCCTGGAGTGTTCTCGGGGGTATAGAGACCCAGTACTTC	CAWSVLGGIETQYF